Relative to its sample, the clone carrying this TCR beta chain is medium-sized (0.01 to 0.1%). What it binds is unknown. Treatment indicated: roughly 10-day PBMC culture with coronavirus spike peptide pools or control peptides (ViraFEST assay). The data originate from a study of vaccination and CD4 T cells after COVID-19. Broader study findings: Looking at convalescent patients, 304 of their 307 vaccine-specific clones were spike mono-reactive.

Losses at the gene ends were 4 bases for V and 5 bases for J; bases not matched to a gene: 8. The CDR3 has 16 residues. Looked up from germline, CDR1 is MNHEY and CDR2 is SMNVEV (reference sequence). An Oncomine TCR Beta short-read assay was used to sequence the DNA from cultured CD4+ T cells. TCRdb reanalysed the PCR reads using MiXCR and keeps one entry per CDR3 protein. The data contain about 18,000 distinct CDR3 sequences, roughly 45% of them singletons. The source of this sequence is a human donor who had recovered from COVID-19. The sequencing input was CD4+ T cells from blood, cultured in vitro. V usage is TRBV27 and J usage is TRBJ2-3; 11 bases are a match to TRBD2. CDR3 protein: CASSSSLAGAKDTQYF. In DNA, the CDR3 is TGTGCCAGCAGTTCCTCACTAGCGGGAGCGAAAGATACGCAGTATTTT.